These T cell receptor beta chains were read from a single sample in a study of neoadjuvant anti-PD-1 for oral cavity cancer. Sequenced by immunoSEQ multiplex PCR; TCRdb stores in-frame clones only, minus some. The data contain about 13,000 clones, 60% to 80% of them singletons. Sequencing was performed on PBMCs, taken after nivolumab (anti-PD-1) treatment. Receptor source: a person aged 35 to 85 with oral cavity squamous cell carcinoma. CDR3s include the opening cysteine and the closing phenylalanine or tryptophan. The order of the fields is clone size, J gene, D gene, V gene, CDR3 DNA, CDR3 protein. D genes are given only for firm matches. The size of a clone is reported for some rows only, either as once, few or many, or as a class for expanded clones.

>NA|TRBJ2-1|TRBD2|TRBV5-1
TGCGCCAGCAGCACGTCGGGAGGCTCCTACAATGAGCAGTTCTTC
CASSTSGGSYNEQFF
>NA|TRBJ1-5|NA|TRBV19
TGTGCCAGTAGTAGGGGCGTTGGGAGCAATCAGCCCCAGCATTTT
CASSRGVGSNQPQHF
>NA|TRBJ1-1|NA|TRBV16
TGTGCCAGCAGCCAATCCGTGGGGAACACTGAAGCTTTCTTT
CASSQSVGNTEAFF
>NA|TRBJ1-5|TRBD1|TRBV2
TGTGCCAGCTCCCAGGGGGGTAGCAATCAGCCCCAGCATTTT
CASSQGGSNQPQHF
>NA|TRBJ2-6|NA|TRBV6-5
TGTGCCAGCAGTTCCCGAGGGTCTGGGGCCAACGTCCTGACTTTC
CASSSRGSGANVLTF
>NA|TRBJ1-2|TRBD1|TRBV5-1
TGCGCCAGCAGCTTGTCCCGACAGGGGGTTTATGGCTACACCTTC
CASSLSRQGVYGYTF
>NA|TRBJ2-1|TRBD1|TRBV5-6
TGTGCCAGCAGCTACGGACAGGTTAACAATGAGCAGTTCTTC
CASSYGQVNNEQFF
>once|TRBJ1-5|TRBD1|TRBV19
TGTGCCAGTAGTACTCAGGGGGGTCGTCAGCCCCAGCATTTT
CASSTQGGRQPQHF
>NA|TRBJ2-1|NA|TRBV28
TGTGCCAGCGGTGGGGGCACTTACAATGAGCAGTTCTTC
CASGGGTYNEQFF
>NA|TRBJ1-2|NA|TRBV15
TGTGCCACCAGCAGCAACAGGGACCCTAACTATGGCTACACCTTC
CATSSNRDPNYGYTF
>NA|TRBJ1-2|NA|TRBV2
TGTGCCAGCAGTCAAATTGGACAGCTGAACTATGGCTACACCTTC
CASSQIGQLNYGYTF
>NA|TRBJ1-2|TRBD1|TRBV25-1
TGTGCCAGCAGTGAACAGGGGGCTTGGGGCTACACCTTC
CASSEQGAWGYTF
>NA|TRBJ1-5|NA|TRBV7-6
TGTGCCAGCAGTCGTATTCTACAGGGCGGGTCCCAGCATTTT
CASSRILQGGSQHF
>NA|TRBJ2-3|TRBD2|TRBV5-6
TGTGCCAGCAGGAGACTAGCGGGGGGGTATACGGATACGCAGTATTTT
CASRRLAGGYTDTQYF
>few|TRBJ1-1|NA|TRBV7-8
TGTGCCAGCAGCTTAAGGTCTACGAACACTGAAGCTTTCTTT
CASSLRSTNTEAFF
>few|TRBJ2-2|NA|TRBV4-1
TGCGCCAGCAGCCGCACGAGGGACACCGGGGAGCTGTTTTTT
CASSRTRDTGELFF
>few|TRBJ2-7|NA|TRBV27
TGTGCCAGCAGTTACGACACCCGCTACGAGCAGTACTTC
CASSYDTRYEQYF
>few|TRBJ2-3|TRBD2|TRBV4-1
TGCGCCAGCAGCCAACAAGGGACTAGCGGGGCAGATACGCAGTATTTT
CASSQQGTSGADTQYF
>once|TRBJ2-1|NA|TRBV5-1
TGCGCCAGCAGCTTCTGGACTACCGACAATGAGCAGTTCTTC
CASSFWTTDNEQFF
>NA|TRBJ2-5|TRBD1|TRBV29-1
TGCAGCGTCTTCCGGGACAGGGGTCAAGAGACCCAGTACTTC
CSVFRDRGQETQYF
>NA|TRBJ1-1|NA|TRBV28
TGTGCCAGCAGCTCGGGACGGCTGGAAGCTTTCTTT
CASSSGRLEAFF
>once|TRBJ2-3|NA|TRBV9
TGTGCCAGCAGCCGCCTAGCCGCCGCCAGCACAGATACGCAGTATTTT
CASSRLAAASTDTQYF
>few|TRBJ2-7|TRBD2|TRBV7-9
TGTGCCAGCAGCCCCTCAGAGAGCGGGAGTTCTTTCCACGAGCAGTACTTC
CASSPSESGSSFHEQYF
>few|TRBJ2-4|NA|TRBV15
TGTGCCACCCAGGCGGCAGTCAGTGAAAACATTCAGTACTTC
CATQAAVSENIQYF
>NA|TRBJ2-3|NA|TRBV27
TGTGCCAGCAGTTTATCGGGGGGTCTGGATACGCAGTATTTT
CASSLSGGLDTQYF
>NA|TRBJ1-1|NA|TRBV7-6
TGTGCCAGCAGCTTAAGTGGAGGGATGAACACTGAAGCTTTCTTT
CASSLSGGMNTEAFF
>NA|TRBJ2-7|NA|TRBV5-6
TGTGCCAGCAGCTTGGCCTATAAGGCAGGGTACGAGCAGTACTTC
CASSLAYKAGYEQYF
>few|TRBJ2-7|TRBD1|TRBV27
TGTGCCAGCAGTTTAGGGGACAGGGGTCACGAGCAGTACTTC
CASSLGDRGHEQYF
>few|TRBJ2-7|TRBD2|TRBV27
TGTGCCAGCAGTTCGCCCTCAGGACTAGCGGGAGGCTACGAGCAGTACTTC
CASSSPSGLAGGYEQYF
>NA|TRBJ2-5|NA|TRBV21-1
TGTGCCAGGGGGGCCCCCACCCACGGGGGAGGAGATACCCAGTACTTC
CARGAPTHGGGDTQYF
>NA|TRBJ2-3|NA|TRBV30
TGTGCCTGGAGTGCCGTCACAGATACGCAGTATTTT
CAWSAVTDTQYF
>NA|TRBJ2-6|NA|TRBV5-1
TGCGCCAGCAGCTTAGAGGGGTCTTACTCTGGGGCCAACGTCCTGACTTTC
CASSLEGSYSGANVLTF
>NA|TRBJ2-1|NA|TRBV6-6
TGTGCCAGCAGTCTCTCCAATGAGCAGTTCTTC
CASSLSNEQFF
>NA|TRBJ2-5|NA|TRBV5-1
TGCGCCAGCAGCTTGGAGGGGTCCTCCCAAGAGACCCAGTACTTC
CASSLEGSSQETQYF
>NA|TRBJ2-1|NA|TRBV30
TGTGCCTGGAGCCTCCCGACGGCCGTCTACAATGAGCAGTTCTTC
CAWSLPTAVYNEQFF
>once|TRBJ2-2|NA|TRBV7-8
TGTGCCAGCAGCTCCATGACCCCATCGAACACCGGGGAGCTGTTTTTT
CASSSMTPSNTGELFF
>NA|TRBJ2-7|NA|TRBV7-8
TGTGCCAGCAGCCTCCGCGGGGACTACGAGCAGTACTTC
CASSLRGDYEQYF
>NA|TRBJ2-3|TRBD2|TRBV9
TGTGCCAGCAGCCCCGGACTAGCGGTCACAGATACGCAGTATTTT
CASSPGLAVTDTQYF
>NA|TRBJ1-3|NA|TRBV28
TGTGCCAGCAGAAGGGTTTCTCTGTCTGGAAACACCATATATTTT
CASRRVSLSGNTIYF
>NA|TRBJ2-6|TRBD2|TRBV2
TGTGCCAGCAGTGAAAAAGGACTAGCGGGAGTATCTGGGGCCAACGTCCTGACTTTC
CASSEKGLAGVSGANVLTF